This T cell receptor (beta chain) was sequenced in a study of CD8 T cells in ankylosing spondylitis. Study-level points and caveats: In ankylosing spondylitis blood, a motif of seven to nine highly homologous TCR beta variants appeared characteristic.

V was clipped by 3 bases and J by 2 bases, with 8 bases between them. There are 13 residues in the CDR3. Library preparation for TCR beta used quantitative 5'-RACE with molecular barcodes. Each CDR3 protein gets one entry after TCRdb re-called the 5' RACE reads with MiXCR. The sample carries roughly 230,000 distinct CDR3 sequences, about 20% recorded once. This clonotype has at least ten counts. Its antigen is undetermined. The sequence came from a male donor with ankylosing spondylitis or in good health (not recorded which). V is TRBV12-3 or TRBV12-4 and J is TRBJ2-7; the D is unclear. Sequenced input: blood, either unsorted or a sorted T cell fraction (not recorded which). The CDR3: CASSLASTYEQYF. CDR3 nucleotide sequence: TGTGCCAGCAGTTTGGCTTCGACCTACGAGCAGTACTTC.